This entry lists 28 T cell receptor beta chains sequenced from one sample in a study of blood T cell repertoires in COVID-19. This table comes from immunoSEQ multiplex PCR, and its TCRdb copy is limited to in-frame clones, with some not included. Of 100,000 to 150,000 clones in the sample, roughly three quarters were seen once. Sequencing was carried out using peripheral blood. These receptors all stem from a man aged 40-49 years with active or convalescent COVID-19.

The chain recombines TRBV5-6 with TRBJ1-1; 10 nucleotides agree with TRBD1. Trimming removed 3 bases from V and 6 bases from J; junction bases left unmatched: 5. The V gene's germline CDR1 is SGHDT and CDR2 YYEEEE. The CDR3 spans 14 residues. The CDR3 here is CASSYSTGGSEAFF. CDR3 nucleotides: TGTGCCAGCAGCTACTCGACAGGGGGCTCTGAAGCTTTCTTT.

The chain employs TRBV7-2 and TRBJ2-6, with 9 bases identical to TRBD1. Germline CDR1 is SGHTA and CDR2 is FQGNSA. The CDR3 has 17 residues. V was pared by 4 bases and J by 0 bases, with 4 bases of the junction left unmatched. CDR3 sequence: CASSSGTGYSGANVLTF. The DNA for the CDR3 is TGTGCCAGCAGCTCCGGGACAGGGTACTCTGGGGCCAACGTCCTGACTTTC. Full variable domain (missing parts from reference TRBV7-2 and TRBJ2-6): GAGVSQSPSNKVTEKGKDVELRCDPISGHTALYWYRQSLGQGLEFLIYFQGNSAPDKSGLPSDRFSAERTGGSVSTLTIQRTQQEDSAVYLCASSSGTGYSGANVLTFGAGSRLTVL.

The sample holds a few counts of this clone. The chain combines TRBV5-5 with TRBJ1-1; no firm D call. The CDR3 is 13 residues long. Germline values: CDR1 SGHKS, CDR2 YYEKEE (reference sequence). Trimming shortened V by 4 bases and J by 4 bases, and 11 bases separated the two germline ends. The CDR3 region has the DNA TGTGCCAGCAGCCTGAGGACTGTCACTGAAGCTTTCTTT. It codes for CASSLRTVTEAFF.

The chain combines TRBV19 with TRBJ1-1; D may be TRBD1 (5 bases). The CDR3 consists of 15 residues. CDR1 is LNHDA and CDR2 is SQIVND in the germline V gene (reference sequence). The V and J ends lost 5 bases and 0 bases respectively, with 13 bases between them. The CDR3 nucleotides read TGTGCCAGTAGTGTACAGGCTACCATGAACACTGAAGCTTTCTTT. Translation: CASSVQATMNTEAFF.

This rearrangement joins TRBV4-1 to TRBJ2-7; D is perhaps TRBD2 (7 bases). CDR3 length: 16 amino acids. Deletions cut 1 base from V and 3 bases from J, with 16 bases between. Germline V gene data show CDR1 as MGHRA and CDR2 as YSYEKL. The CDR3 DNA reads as TGCGCCAGCAGCCAAGGGTTGGGGGGGGCACTCTACGAGCAGTACTTC. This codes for CASSQGLGGALYEQYF.

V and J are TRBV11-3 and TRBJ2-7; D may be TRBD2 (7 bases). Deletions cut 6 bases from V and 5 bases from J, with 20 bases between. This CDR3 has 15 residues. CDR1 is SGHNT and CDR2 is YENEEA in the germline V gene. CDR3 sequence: CASSYPGGGGDEQYF. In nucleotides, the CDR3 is TGTGCCAGCAGTTACCCCGGCGGGGGCGGCGACGAGCAGTACTTC.

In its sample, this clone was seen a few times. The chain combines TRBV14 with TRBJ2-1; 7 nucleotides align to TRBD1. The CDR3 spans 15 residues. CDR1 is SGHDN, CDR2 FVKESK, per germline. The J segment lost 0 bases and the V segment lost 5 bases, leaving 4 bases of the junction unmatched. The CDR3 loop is CASSRGRSSYNEQFF. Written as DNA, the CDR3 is TGTGCCAGCAGCAGGGGGCGGAGCTCCTACAATGAGCAGTTCTTC.

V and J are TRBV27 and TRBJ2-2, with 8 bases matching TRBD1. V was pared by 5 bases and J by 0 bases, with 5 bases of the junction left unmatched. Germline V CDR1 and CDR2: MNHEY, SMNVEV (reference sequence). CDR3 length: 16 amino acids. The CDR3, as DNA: TGTGCCAGCAGTCCTCTGGGACAGGCGAACACCGGGGAGCTGTTTTTT. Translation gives CASSPLGQANTGELFF.

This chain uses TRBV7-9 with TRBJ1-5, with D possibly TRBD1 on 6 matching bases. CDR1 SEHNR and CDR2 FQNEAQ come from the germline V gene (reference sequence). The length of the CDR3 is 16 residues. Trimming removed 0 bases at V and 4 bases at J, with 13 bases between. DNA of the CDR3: TGTGCCAGCAGCTTAGCGGGGGCAGGCGGGAATCAGCCCCAGCATTTT. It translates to CASSLAGAGGNQPQHF.

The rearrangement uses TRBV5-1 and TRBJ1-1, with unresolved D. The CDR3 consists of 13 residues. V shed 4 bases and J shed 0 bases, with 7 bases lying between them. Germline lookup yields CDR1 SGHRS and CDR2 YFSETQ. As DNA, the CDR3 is TGCGCCAGCAGCAACAGTATGAACACTGAAGCTTTCTTT. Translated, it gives CASSNSMNTEAFF.

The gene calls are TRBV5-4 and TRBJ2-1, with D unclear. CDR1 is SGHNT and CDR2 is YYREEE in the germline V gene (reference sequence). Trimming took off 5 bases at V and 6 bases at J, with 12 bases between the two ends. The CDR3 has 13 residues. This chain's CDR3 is CASSQLLGNEQFF. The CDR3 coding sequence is TGTGCCAGCAGTCAATTACTCGGCAATGAGCAGTTCTTC.

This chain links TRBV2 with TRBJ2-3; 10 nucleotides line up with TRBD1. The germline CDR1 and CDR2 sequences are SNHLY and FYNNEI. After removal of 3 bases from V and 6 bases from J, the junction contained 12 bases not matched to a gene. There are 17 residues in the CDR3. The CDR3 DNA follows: TGTGCCAGCAGTGAGGCTCCCGGGGACAGGGGATCGGATACGCAGTATTTT. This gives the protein CASSEAPGDRGSDTQYF.

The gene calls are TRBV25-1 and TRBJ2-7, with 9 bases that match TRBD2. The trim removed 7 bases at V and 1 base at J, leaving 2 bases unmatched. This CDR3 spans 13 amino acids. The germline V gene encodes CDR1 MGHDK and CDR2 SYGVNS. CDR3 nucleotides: TGTGCCAGCACCCTAGCGGGATCCTACGAGCAGTACTTC. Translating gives CASTLAGSYEQYF.

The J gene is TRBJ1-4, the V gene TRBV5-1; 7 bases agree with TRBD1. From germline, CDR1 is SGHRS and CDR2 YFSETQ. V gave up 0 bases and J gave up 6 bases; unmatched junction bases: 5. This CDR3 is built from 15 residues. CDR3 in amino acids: CASSLAGDRDEKLFF. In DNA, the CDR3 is TGCGCCAGCAGCTTGGCCGGAGACAGGGATGAAAAACTGTTTTTT.

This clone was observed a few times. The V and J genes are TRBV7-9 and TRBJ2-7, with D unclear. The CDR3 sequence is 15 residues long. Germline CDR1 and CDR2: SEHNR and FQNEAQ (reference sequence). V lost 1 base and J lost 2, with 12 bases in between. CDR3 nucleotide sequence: TGTGCCAGCAGCTTAGGCGGTGTCGGCGCCTACGAGCAGTACTTC. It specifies CASSLGGVGAYEQYF.

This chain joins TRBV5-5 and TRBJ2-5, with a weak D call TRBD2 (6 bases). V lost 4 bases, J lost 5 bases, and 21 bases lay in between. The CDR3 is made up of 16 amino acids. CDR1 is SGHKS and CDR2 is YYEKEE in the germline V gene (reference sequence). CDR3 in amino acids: CASSARRPGAPETQYF. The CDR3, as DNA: TGTGCCAGCAGCGCAAGACGCCCGGGAGCTCCGGAGACCCAGTACTTC. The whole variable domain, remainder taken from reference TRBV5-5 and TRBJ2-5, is DAGVTQSPTHLIKTRGQQVTLRCSPISGHKSVSWYQQVLGQGPQFIFQYYEKEERGRGNFPDRFSARQFPNYSSELNVNALLLGDSALYLCASSARRPGAPETQYFGPGTRLLVL.

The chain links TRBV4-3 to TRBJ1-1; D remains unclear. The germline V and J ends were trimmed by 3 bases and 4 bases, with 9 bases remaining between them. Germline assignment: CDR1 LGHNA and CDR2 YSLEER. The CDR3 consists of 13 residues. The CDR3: CASSQTLVTEAFF. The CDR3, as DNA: TGCGCCAGCAGCCAGACACTCGTCACTGAAGCTTTCTTT.

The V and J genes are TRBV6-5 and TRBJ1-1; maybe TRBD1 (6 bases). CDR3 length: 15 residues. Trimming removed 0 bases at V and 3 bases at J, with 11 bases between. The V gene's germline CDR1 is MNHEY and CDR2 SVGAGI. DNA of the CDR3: TGTGCCAGCAGTTACTCAACAGGGCTATACACTGAAGCTTTCTTT. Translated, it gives CASSYSTGLYTEAFF.

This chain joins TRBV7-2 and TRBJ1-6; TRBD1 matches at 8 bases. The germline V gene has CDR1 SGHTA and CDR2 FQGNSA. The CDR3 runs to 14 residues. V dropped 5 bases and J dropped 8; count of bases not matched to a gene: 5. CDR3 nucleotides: TGTGCCAGCAGCCCCGACAGGGGAGATTCACCCCTCCACTTT. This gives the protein CASSPDRGDSPLHF.

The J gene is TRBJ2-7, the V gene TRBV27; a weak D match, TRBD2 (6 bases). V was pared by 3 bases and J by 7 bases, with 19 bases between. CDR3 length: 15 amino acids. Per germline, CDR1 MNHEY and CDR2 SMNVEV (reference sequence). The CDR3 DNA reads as TGTGCCAGCAGTTTGCAGGAGGGCAGTCTAACGGAGCAGTACTTC. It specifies CASSLQEGSLTEQYF.

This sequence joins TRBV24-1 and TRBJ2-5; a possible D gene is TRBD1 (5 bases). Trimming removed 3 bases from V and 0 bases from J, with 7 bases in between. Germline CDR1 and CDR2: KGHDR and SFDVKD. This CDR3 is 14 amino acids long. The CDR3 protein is CATSDRQYQETQYF. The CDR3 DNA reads TGTGCCACCAGTGATCGACAGTACCAAGAGACCCAGTACTTC.

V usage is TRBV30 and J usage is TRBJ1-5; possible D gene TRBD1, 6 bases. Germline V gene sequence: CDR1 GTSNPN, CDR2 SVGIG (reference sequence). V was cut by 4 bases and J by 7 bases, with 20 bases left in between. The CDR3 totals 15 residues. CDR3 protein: CAWTQGSQGWQPQHF. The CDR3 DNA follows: TGTGCCTGGACGCAGGGATCACAGGGCTGGCAGCCCCAGCATTTT.

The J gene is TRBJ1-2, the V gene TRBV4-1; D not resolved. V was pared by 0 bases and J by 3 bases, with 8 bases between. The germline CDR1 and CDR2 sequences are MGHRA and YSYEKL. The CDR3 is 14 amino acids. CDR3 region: CASSQDNRYYGYTF. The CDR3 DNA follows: TGCGCCAGCAGCCAAGATAACAGATACTATGGCTACACCTTC.

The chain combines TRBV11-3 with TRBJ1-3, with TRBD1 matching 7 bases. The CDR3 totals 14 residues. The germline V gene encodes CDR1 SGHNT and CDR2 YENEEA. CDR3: CAAAPGTAGNTIYF. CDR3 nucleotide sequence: TGTGCAGCAGCTCCCGGGACAGCTGGAAACACCATATATTTT.

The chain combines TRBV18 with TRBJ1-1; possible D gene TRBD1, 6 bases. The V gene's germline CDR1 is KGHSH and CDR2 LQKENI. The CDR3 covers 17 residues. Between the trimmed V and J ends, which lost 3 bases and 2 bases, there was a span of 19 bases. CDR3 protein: CASSPIQGGKINTEAFF. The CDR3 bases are TGTGCCAGCTCACCCATACAGGGAGGGAAGATAAACACTGAAGCTTTCTTT.

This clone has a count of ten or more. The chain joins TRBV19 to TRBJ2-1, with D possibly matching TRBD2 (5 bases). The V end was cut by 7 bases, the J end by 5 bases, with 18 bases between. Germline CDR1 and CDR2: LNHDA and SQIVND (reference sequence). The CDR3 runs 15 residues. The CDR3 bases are TGTGCCAGTACAAAGCGTGCGGAGGCAAACAATGAGCAGTTCTTC. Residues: CASTKRAEANNEQFF.

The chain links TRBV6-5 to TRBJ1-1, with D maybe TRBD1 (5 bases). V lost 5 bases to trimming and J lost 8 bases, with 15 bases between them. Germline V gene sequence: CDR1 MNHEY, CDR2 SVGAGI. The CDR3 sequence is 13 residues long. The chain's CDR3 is CASSLKGVSEAFF. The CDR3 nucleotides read TGTGCCAGCAGTCTAAAAGGGGTCTCAGAAGCTTTCTTT.

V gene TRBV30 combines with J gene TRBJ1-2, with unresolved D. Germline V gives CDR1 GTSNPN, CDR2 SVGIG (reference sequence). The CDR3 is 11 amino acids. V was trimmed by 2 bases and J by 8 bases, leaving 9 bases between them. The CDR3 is CAWSPGSGYTF. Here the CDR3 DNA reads TGTGCCTGGAGTCCCGGGAGCGGCTACACCTTC.